These T cell receptor beta chains were read from a single sample in a study of Ad26.COV2.S vaccination and SARS-CoV-2 variants. Using immunoSEQ multiplex PCR, the repertoire was profiled, and TCRdb retains in-frame clones only, with some absent. This table has fewer than 900,000 clones, around 92% appearing once. The material was peripheral blood, obtained in a trial of Ad26.COV2.S vaccine versus placebo. Receptor source: a person between 18 and 60 years old who received the Ad26.COV2.S COVID-19 vaccine or a placebo. Both conserved end residues are part of each CDR3. Fields, in order: J gene, V gene, clone size, D gene, CDR3 DNA, CDR3 protein. A D gene is named only where the DNA matches it firmly. The size field is filled for only some rows; it gives once, few, many or a size class.

TRBJ2-5 | TRBV9 | . | . | TGTGCCAGCAGCGCCCCCCAGGGGGGGAGGCAGCAAGAGACCCAGTACTTC | CASSAPQGGRQQETQYF
TRBJ2-5 | TRBV11-2 | . | TRBD1 | TGTGCCAGCACCCGACAGGGGGTCGAGACCCAGTACTTC | CASTRQGVETQYF
TRBJ2-7 | TRBV9 | . | TRBD1 | TGTGCCAGCAGCGTCGACCTTATCGACAGGGCAGGCGAGCAGTACTTC | CASSVDLIDRAGEQYF
TRBJ2-1 | TRBV27 | . | . | TGTGCCAGCAGTTTAAAGGACTTATTCTACAATGAGCAGTTCTTC | CASSLKDLFYNEQFF
TRBJ1-5 | TRBV6-5 | . | . | TGTGCCAGTCGACGGGGCGACGGTCAGCCCCAGCATTTT | CASRRGDGQPQHF
TRBJ1-1 | TRBV14 | . | . | TGTGCCAGCAGCCCTGCCGGAGGGACTGAAGCTTTCTTT | CASSPAGGTEAFF
TRBJ2-7 | TRBV12-3/TRBV12-4 | few | . | TGTGCCAGCAGCCGGGACTTGGGCCACGAGCAGTACTTC | CASSRDLGHEQYF
TRBJ2-1 | TRBV5-1 | . | TRBD2 | TGCGCCAGCAGCTTGGAGCTAGCGGGATACAATGAGCAGTTCTTC | CASSLELAGYNEQFF
TRBJ1-3 | TRBV9 | . | . | TGTGCCAGCAGCGCGGGACATAACTCTGGAAACACCATATATTTT | CASSAGHNSGNTIYF
TRBJ2-7 | TRBV2 | . | . | TGTGCCAGCAGTGACCCTGGGCAGGACTCCTTCTACGAGCAGTACTTC | CASSDPGQDSFYEQYF
TRBJ1-6 | TRBV30 | . | . | TGTGCCTGGAGCCCCACAGGTGGGGTATCACCCCTCCACTTT | CAWSPTGGVSPLHF
TRBJ2-2 | TRBV19 | . | TRBD2 | TGTGCCAGTAGCCGAGAACTGGGACTAGCGGGAAAAACCGGGGAGCTGTTTTTT | CASSRELGLAGKTGELFF
TRBJ1-3 | TRBV5-6 | . | . | TGTGCCAGCAGCTTGGTCCCGAGCCCTTCGGGAAACACCATATATTTT | CASSLVPSPSGNTIYF
TRBJ2-7 | TRBV7-9 | . | TRBD1 | TGTGCCAGCAGCGAGGGACAGGGTCTTGCCTACGAGCAGTACTTC | CASSEGQGLAYEQYF
TRBJ2-1 | TRBV19 | . | . | TGTGCCAGTAGTGGACGGGAGAGTGCTGAGCAGTTCTTC | CASSGRESAEQFF
TRBJ2-7 | TRBV7-9 | . | TRBD1 | TGTGCCAGCAGCTACCCCCTGGACAGGGGAGGGGACGAGCAGTACTTC | CASSYPLDRGGDEQYF
TRBJ2-4 | TRBV5-1 | . | . | TGCGCCAGCAGCTCTGATGGGGCAGATAACATTCAGTACTTC | CASSSDGADNIQYF
TRBJ1-1 | TRBV30 | . | . | TGTGCCTGGAGTACCGGGACACCTGAAGCTTTCTTT | CAWSTGTPEAFF
TRBJ2-2 | TRBV5-1 | once | . | TGCGCCAGCAGCTTCGGACTAACCACCGGGGAGCTGTTTTTT | CASSFGLTTGELFF
TRBJ1-1 | TRBV6-1 | few | . | TGTGCCAGCAGTACCCTGATCGAGCGGGGGTCGACTTTCTTT | CASSTLIERGSTFF
TRBJ2-3 | TRBV7-6 | once | TRBD1 | TGTGCCAGCAGCCCCGGACAGGGAGAGGCAGATACGCAGTATTTT | CASSPGQGEADTQYF
TRBJ2-5 | TRBV3-1/TRBV3-2 | . | TRBD2 | TGTGCCAGCAGCCAAGTTCTAGCGGGGGGCTCAGGGGAGACCCAGTACTTC | CASSQVLAGGSGETQYF
TRBJ2-1 | TRBV28 | . | TRBD2 | TGTGCCAGCAGTTCGACTAGCGTGTCCTACAATGAGCAGTTCTTC | CASSSTSVSYNEQFF
TRBJ1-3 | TRBV6-5 | . | . | TGTGCCAGCAGTCAATCCGGCAAAAACACCATATATTTT | CASSQSGKNTIYF
TRBJ2-7 | TRBV5-6 | few | . | TGTGCCAGCAGCTCGGTCAGGTCCTACGAGCAGTACTTC | CASSSVRSYEQYF
TRBJ2-7 | TRBV6-5 | . | . | TGTGCCAGCAGTTACGACTATACCACCGTCTACGAGCAGTACTTC | CASSYDYTTVYEQYF
TRBJ2-1 | TRBV2 | . | . | TGTGCCAGCAGTGGGATGGGCTTTCGCAATGAGCAGTTCTTC | CASSGMGFRNEQFF
TRBJ2-1 | TRBV9 | once | TRBD2 | TGTGCCAGCAGCACGCAGACTAGCGGGGGCCCCTACAATGAGCAGTTCTTC | CASSTQTSGGPYNEQFF
TRBJ2-5 | TRBV13 | . | . | TGTGCCAGCAGCTCCGGGGTCACTGGGGAGACCCAGTACTTC | CASSSGVTGETQYF
TRBJ1-6 | TRBV29-1 | . | . | TGCAGCGTTGGCGGGCCAGGGCGGGATTCACCCCTCCACTTT | CSVGGPGRDSPLHF
TRBJ2-3 | TRBV19 | . | TRBD2 | TGTGCCAGTAGTCCCTCGGGAGGATCCCATACGCAGTATTTT | CASSPSGGSHTQYF
TRBJ1-3 | TRBV12-3/TRBV12-4 | . | . | TGTGCCAGCAGCCCCCCTGGAAACACCATATATTTT | CASSPPGNTIYF
TRBJ1-1 | TRBV12-5 | . | . | TGTGCTAGCCACCTCGGTACTGAAGCTTTCTTT | CASHLGTEAFF
TRBJ1-5 | TRBV6-6 | once | . | TGTGCCATTTCCGAGGTTGGCAGCCATCAGCCCCAGCATTTT | CAISEVGSHQPQHF